This T cell receptor beta chain was obtained from a study of T cell changes during pregnancy in multiple sclerosis. Sequencing was performed with immunoSEQ multiplex PCR; in TCRdb, only in-frame clones are kept and a portion is missing. The sample records about 39,000 clones, about 90% being singletons. V was clipped by 8 bases and J by 8 bases, with 13 bases between them. CDR3 length equals 12 residues. Germline V gives CDR1 MNHEY, CDR2 SVGAGI. This chain links TRBV6-5 with TRBJ2-1, with TRBD1 as a possible D gene (6 bases). The material sequenced was CD8+ T cells from peripheral blood mononuclear cells, taken before pregnancy. The receptor was derived from a female donor with multiple sclerosis, enrolled in a pregnancy study. Written as DNA, the CDR3 is TGTGCCAGCCTTGGGGGCAGCGATGAGCAGTTCTTC. It yields the protein CASLGGSDEQFF.